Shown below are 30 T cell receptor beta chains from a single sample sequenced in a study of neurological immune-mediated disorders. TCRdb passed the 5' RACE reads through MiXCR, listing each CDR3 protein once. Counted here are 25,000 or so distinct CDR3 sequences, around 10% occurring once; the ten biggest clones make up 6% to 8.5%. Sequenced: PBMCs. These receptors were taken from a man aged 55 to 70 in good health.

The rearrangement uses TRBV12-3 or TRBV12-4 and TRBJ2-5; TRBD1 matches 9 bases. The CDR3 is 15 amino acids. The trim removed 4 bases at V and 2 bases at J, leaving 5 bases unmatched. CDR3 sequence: CASSSDRGYQETQYF. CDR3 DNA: TGTGCCAGCAGTTCGGACAGGGGATATCAAGAGACCCAGTACTTC.

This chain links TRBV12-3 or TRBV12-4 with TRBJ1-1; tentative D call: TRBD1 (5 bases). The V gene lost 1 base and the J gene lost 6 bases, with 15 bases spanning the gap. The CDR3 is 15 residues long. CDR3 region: CASSLGQWWDSEAFF. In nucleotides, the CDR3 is TGTGCCAGCAGTTTAGGACAGTGGTGGGACTCTGAAGCTTTCTTT.

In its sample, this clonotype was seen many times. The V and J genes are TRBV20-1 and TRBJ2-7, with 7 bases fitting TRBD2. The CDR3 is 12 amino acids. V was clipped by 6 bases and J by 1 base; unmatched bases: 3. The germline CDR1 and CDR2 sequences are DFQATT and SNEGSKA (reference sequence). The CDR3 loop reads CSAERGSYEQYF. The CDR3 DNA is TGCAGTGCAGAGCGGGGTTCCTACGAGCAGTACTTC.

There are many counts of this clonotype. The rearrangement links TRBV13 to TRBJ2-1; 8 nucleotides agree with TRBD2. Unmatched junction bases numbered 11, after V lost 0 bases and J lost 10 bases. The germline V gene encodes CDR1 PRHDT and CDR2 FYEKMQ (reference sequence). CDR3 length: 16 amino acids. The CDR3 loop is CASSLGDSGAWGEQFF. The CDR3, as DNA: TGTGCCAGCAGCTTAGGTGATAGCGGGGCGTGGGGGGAGCAGTTCTTC.

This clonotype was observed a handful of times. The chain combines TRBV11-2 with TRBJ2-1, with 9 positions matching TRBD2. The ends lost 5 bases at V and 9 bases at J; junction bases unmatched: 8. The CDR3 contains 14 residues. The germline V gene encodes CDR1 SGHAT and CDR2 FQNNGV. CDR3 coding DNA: TGTGCCAGCAGCACGGGGACTAGCTTTCGTGAGCAGTTCTTC. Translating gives CASSTGTSFREQFF.

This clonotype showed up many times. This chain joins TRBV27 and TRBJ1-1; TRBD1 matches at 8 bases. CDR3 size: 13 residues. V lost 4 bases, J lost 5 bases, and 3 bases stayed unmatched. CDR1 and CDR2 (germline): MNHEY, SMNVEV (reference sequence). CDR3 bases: TGTGCCAGCAGTTGGACAGGGCGAACTGAAGCTTTCTTT. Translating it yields CASSWTGRTEAFF.

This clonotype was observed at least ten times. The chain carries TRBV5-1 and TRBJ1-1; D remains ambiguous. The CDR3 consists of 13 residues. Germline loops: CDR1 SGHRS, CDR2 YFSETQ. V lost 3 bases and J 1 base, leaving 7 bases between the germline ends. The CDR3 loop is CASSSLPNTEAFF. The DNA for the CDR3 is TGCGCCAGCAGCTCCCTCCCGAACACTGAAGCTTTCTTT.

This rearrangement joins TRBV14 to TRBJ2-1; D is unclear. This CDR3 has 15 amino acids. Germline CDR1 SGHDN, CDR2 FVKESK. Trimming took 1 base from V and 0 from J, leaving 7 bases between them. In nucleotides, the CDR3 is TGTGCCAGCAGCCAAGTACTGAGCTCCTACAATGAGCAGTTCTTC. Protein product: CASSQVLSSYNEQFF.

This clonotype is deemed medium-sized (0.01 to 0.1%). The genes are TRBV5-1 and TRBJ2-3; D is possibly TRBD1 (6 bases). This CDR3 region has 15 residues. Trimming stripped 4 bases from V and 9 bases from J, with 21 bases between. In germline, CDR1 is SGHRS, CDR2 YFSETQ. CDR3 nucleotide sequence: TGCGCCAGCAGCCTAAGCACGGACAGAATTGTGACGCAGTATTTT. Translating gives CASSLSTDRIVTQYF.

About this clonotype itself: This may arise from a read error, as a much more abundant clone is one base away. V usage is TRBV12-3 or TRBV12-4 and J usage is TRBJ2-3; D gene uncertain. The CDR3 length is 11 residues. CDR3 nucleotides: TGTGCCAGAAGTTTCGTAGATACGCAGTATTTT. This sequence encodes CARSFVDTQYF.

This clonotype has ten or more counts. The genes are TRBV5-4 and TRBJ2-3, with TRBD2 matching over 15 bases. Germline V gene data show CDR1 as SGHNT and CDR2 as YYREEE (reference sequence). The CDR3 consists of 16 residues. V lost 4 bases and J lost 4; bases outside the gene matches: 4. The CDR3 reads CASSARTSGRADTQYF. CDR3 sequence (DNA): TGTGCCAGCAGCGCCCGGACTAGCGGGAGGGCAGATACGCAGTATTTT.

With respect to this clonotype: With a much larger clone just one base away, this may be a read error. CDR3: CATSLAWDRNIQYF. The CDR3 DNA is TGTGCCACCAGCTTAGCTTGGGACAGAAACATTCAGTACTTC. The genes are TRBV7-2 and TRBJ2-4, with 7 bases matching TRBD1. The CDR3 has 14 amino acids. The V gene's germline CDR1 is SGHTA and CDR2 FQGNSA.

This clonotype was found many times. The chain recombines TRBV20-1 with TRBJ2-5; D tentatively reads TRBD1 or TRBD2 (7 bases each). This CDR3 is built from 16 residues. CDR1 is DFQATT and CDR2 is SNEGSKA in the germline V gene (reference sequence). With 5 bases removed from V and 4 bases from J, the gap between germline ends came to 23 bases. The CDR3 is CSAPYLGRGLGETQYF. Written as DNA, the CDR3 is TGCAGTGCTCCCTATCTAGGGAGGGGGCTAGGAGAGACCCAGTACTTC.

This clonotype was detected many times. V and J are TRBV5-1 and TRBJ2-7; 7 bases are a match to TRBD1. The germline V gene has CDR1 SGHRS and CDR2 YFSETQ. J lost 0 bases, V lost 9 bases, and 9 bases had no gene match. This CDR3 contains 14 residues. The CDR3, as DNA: TGCGCCACGGCGACAGGGCACAACTCCTACGAGCAGTACTTC. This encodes CATATGHNSYEQYF.

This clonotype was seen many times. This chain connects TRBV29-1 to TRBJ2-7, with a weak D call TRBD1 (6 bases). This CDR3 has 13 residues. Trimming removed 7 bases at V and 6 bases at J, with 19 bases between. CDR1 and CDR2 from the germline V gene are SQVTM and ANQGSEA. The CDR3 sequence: CSDGTKCWPEQYF. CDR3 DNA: TGCAGCGACGGGACAAAGTGTTGGCCCGAGCAGTACTTC.

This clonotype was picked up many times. The CDR3 nucleotides are TGCAGTGCTAGAAAGGCCCACCAGCGGACTAGCACAGATACGCAGTATTTT. Its translation: CSARKAHQRTSTDTQYF. The genes are TRBV20-1 and TRBJ2-3; TRBD2 might be the D (5 bases). This CDR3 is 17 amino acids long. V gave up 2 bases and J gave up 0 bases, with 18 bases separating them. CDR1 DFQATT and CDR2 SNEGSKA come from the germline V gene (reference sequence).

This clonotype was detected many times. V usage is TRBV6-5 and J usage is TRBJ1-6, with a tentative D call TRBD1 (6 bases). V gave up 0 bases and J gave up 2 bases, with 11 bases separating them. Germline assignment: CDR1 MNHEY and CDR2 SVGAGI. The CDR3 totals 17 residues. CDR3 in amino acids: CASSYSWGAAYNSPLHF. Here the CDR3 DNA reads TGTGCCAGCAGTTACTCGTGGGGGGCTGCCTATAATTCACCCCTCCACTTT.

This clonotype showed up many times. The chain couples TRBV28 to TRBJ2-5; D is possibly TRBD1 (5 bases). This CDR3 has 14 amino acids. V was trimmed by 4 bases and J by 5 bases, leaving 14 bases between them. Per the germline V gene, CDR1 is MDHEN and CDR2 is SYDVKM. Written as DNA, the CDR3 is TGTGCCAGCAGTTATGACAGTGCGCGGGAGACCCAGTACTTC. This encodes CASSYDSARETQYF.

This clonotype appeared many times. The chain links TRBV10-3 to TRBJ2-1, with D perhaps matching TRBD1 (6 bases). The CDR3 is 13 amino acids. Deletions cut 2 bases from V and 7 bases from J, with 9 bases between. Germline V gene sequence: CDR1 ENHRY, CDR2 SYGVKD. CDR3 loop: CAISEGTKNEQFF. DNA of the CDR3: TGTGCCATCAGTGAGGGGACAAAAAATGAGCAGTTCTTC.

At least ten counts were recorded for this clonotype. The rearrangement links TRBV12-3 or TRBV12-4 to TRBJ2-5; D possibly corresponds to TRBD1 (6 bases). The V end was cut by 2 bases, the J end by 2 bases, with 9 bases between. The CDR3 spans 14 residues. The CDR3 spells CASSLRGSQETQYF. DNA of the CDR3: TGTGCCAGCAGTTTAAGGGGGTCGCAAGAGACCCAGTACTTC.

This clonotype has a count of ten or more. CDR3 sequence reads: CSAGSQRRDFTDTQYF. CDR3 bases: TGCAGTGCCGGATCTCAGCGACGGGACTTCACAGATACGCAGTATTTT. The chain carries TRBV20-1 and TRBJ2-3; D perhaps matches TRBD2 (6 bases). Germline CDR1 DFQATT, CDR2 SNEGSKA (reference sequence). The CDR3 spans 16 residues. V gave up 6 bases and J gave up 2 bases, with 21 bases separating them.

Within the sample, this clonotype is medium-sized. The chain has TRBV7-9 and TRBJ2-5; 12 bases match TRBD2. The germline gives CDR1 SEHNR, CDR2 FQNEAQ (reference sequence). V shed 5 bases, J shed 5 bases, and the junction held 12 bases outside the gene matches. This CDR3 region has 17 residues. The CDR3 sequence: CASSLNRLAGEGETQYF. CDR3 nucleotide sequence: TGTGCCAGCAGCCTCAATCGACTAGCGGGAGAAGGGGAGACCCAGTACTTC.

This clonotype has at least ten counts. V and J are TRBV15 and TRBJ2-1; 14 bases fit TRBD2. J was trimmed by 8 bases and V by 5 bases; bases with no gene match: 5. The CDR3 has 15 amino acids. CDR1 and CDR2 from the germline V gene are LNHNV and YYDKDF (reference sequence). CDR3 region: CATSGPGLAGDEQFF. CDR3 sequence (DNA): TGTGCCACCAGCGGACCGGGACTAGCGGGGGATGAGCAGTTCTTC.

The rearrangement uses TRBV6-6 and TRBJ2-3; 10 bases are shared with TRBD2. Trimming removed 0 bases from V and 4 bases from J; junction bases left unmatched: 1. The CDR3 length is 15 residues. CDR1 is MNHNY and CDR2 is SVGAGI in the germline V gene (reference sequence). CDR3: CASSYSLAGADTQYF. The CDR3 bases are TGTGCCAGCAGTTACTCCCTAGCGGGAGCAGATACGCAGTATTTT.

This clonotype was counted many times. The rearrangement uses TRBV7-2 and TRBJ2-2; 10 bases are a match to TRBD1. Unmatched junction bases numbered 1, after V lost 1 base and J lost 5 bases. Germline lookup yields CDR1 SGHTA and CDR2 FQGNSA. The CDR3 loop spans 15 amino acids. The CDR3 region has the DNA TGTGCCAGCAGCTTAGTGGGACAGGGGACCGGGGAGCTGTTTTTT. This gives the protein CASSLVGQGTGELFF.

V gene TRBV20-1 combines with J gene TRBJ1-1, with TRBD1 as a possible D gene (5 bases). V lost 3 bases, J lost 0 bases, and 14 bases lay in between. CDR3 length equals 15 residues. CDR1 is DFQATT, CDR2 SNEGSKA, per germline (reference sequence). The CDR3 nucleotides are TGCAGTGCTAGCGGAGGGGCAGGTTTGAACACTGAAGCTTTCTTT. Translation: CSASGGAGLNTEAFF.

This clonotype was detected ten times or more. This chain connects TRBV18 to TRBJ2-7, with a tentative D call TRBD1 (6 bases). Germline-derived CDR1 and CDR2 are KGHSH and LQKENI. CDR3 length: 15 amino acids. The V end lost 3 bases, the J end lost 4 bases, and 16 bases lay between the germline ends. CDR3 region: CASSPRDTLLYEQYF. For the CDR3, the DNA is TGTGCCAGCTCACCTCGGGACACCTTACTATACGAGCAGTACTTC.

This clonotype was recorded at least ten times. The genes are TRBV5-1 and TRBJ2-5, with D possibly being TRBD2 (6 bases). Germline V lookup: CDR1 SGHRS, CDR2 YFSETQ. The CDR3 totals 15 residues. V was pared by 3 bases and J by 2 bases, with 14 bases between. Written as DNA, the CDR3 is TGCGCCAGCAGCTGGTTTCCAGGGACTCAAGAGACCCAGTACTTC. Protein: CASSWFPGTQETQYF.

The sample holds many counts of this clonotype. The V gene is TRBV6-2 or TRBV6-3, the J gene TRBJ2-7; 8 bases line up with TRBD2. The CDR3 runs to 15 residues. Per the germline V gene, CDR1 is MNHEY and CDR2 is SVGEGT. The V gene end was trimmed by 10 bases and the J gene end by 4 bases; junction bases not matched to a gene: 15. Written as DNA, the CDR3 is TGTGCCACCAACTCAAAGAGCGGGAGTCCGTACGAGCAGTACTTC. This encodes CATNSKSGSPYEQYF.

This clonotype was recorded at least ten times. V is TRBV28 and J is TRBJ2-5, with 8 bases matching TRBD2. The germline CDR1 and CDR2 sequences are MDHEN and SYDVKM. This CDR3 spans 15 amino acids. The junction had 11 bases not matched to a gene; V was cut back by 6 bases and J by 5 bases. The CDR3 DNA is TGTGCCAGCAGCGAGGGCGGGGGGTTTCGGGAGACCCAGTACTTC. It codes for CASSEGGGFRETQYF. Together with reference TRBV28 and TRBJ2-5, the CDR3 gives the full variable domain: DVKVTQSSRYLVKRTGEKVFLECVQDMDHENMFWYRQDPGLGLRLIYFSYDVKMKEKGDIPEGYSVSREKKERFSLILESASTNQTSMYLCASSEGGGFRETQYFGPGTRLLVL.